The 10 T cell receptor beta chains below all came from one sample that was sequenced in a study of CD8 T cells in ankylosing spondylitis. Each CDR3 protein is one row after TCRdb ran MiXCR on the 5' RACE reads. This table holds about 240,000 distinct CDR3 sequences, roughly 10% found once. Sequenced input: blood, either unsorted or a sorted T cell fraction (not recorded which). The receptors were sampled from a male donor with ankylosing spondylitis or in good health (not recorded which).

This clonotype showed up many times. J is TRBJ2-2 and V is TRBV6-1; D may correspond to TRBD1 or TRBD2 (5 bases each). CDR1 MNHNS and CDR2 SASEGT come from the germline V gene. The CDR3 is 16 residues long. Trimming removed 8 bases at V and 2 bases at J, with 18 bases between. In nucleotides, the CDR3 is TGTGCCAGCGGCCCCCTGGGACCGACTAACACCGGGGAGCTGTTTTTT. Its translation: CASGPLGPTNTGELFF.

This clonotype came up a few times. The chain links TRBV2 to TRBJ2-7; TRBD2 aligns across 8 bases. Per the germline V gene, CDR1 is SNHLY and CDR2 is FYNNEI. The CDR3 sequence is 13 residues long. Germline trimming cut 2 bases from V and 6 bases from J; bases unmatched to any gene: 3. CDR3 DNA: TGTGCCAGCAGTGAAATCGGGGGGGCCGAGCAGTACTTC. It codes for CASSEIGGAEQYF.

This clonotype has more than one count but fewer than ten. This chain joins TRBV3-1 and TRBJ2-5; D is ambiguous. V lost 3 bases and J lost 1, with 6 bases in between. The CDR3 covers 13 residues. Germline CDR1 is LGHDT and CDR2 is YNNKEL (reference sequence). CDR3 in DNA: TGTGCCAGCAGCCAGGGCCCCCAAGAGACCCAGTACTTC. Its translation: CASSQGPQETQYF.

This clonotype was seen repeatedly, ten times or more. This sequence joins TRBV5-1 and TRBJ2-1, with D possibly being TRBD2 (6 bases). CDR1 and CDR2 (germline): SGHRS, YFSETQ. Trimming took 4 bases from V and 4 from J, leaving 9 bases between them. This CDR3 is 13 amino acids long. Here the CDR3 DNA reads TGCGCCAGCAGCATTAGCGGATACAATGAGCAGTTCTTC. It codes for CASSISGYNEQFF.

Written as DNA, the CDR3 is TGTGCCAGCAGCCCCGCCGTCCAGCGGGAGGTTTCGGGGACAGATACGCAGTATTTT. Translated, it gives CASSPAVQREVSGTDTQYF. The V call is TRBV11-1, the J call TRBJ2-3; 9 positions agree with TRBD2. The CDR3 is made up of 19 amino acids. From germline, CDR1 is SGHAT and CDR2 FQDESV (reference sequence). V shed 5 bases, J shed 3 bases, and the junction held 18 bases outside the gene matches.

The chain recombines TRBV4-1 with TRBJ2-7; TRBD2 matches at 11 bases. Germline lookup yields CDR1 MGHRA and CDR2 YSYEKL. The CDR3 is made up of 20 amino acids. The V gene end was trimmed by 0 bases and the J gene end by 1 base; junction bases not matched to a gene: 14. CDR3 in DNA: TGCGCCAGCAGCCAAGATTTGGGGGTAAGACTAGCGGGGAGATCCTACGAGCAGTACTTC. Translated: CASSQDLGVRLAGRSYEQYF.

This clonotype has at least ten counts. This chain uses TRBV12-3 or TRBV12-4 with TRBJ1-3, with TRBD1 matching over 7 bases. The trim removed 6 bases at V and 3 bases at J, leaving 8 bases unmatched. CDR3 length equals 15 residues. The CDR3 DNA reads as TGTGCCAGCAGACAGACAGGGCTTGGTGGAAACACCATATATTTT. This codes for CASRQTGLGGNTIYF.

The V and J genes are TRBV4-1 and TRBJ1-1; maybe TRBD1 (6 bases). The V and J ends lost 5 bases and 1 base respectively, with 8 bases between them. There are 13 residues in the CDR3. Germline assignment: CDR1 MGHRA and CDR2 YSYEKL. The chain's CDR3 is CASSIGGNTEAFF. The CDR3 region has the DNA TGCGCCAGCAGCATAGGGGGGAACACTGAAGCTTTCTTT.

This clonotype was seen ten or more times. The chain couples TRBV5-1 to TRBJ1-2; a weak D match, TRBD1 (5 bases). The CDR3 covers 16 residues. V lost 0 bases, J lost 4 bases, and 16 bases lay in between. Germline V gives CDR1 SGHRS, CDR2 YFSETQ. CDR3 loop: CASSLDEVTAVYGYTF. CDR3 coding DNA: TGCGCCAGCAGCTTGGACGAGGTGACAGCGGTCTATGGCTACACCTTC.

This clonotype was observed a handful of times. This chain connects TRBV27 to TRBJ1-4, with 7 bases that match TRBD1. With V trimmed by 5 bases and J by 11 bases, 8 bases remained unmatched. Germline loops: CDR1 MNHEY, CDR2 SMNVEV (reference sequence). The CDR3 covers 13 residues. This CDR3 is CASSLTTGWKLFF. In DNA, the CDR3 is TGTGCCAGCAGTCTAACGACAGGGTGGAAACTGTTTTTT.